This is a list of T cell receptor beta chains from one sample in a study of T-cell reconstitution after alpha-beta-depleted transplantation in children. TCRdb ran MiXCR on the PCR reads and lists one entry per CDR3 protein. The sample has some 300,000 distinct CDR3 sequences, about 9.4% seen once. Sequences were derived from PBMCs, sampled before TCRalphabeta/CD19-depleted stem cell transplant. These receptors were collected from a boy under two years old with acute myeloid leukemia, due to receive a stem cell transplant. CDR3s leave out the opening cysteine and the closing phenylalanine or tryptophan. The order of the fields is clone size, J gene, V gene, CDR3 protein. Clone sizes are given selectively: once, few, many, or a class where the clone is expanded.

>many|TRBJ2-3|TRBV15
ATSRDKASLGTDTQY
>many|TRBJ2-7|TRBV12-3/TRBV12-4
ASSPTGNPYEQY
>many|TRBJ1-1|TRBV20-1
SAPGRTFQTEAF
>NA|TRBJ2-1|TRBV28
ASSLGTGRQNEQF
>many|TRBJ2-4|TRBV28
ASSLGRSAKNIQY
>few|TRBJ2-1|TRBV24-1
ATSDPADRGDLGEQF
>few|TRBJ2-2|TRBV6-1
ASSRDRGRNGELF
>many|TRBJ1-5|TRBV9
ASSAGGGGAQQPQH
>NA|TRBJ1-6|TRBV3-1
ASSQQFDRGSPLH
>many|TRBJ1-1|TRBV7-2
ASSFTVRNTEAF
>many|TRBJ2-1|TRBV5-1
ASSSGTGQF
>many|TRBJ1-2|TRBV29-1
SVSDHTYINYGYT
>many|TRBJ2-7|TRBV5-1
ASSSSLLTGSYEQY
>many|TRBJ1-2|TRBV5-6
ASRGTDPFYGYT
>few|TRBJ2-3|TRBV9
ASSAQDRGRTDTQY
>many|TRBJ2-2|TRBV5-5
ASSRQGAGELF
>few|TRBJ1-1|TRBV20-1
SVITRRANTEAF
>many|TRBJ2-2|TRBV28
ASSLQGRSGELF
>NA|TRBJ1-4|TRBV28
ASGYKKKLF
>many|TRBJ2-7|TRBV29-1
SVEQTYEQY
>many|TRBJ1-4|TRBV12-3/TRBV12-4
ASRYQGLDEKLF
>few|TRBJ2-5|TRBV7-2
ASSRVLETQY
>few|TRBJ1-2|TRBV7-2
ASSFLGDRSGYT
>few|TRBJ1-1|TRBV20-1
SAPDIWWNTEAF
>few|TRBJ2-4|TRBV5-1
ASSWGLAGGPLAKNIQY
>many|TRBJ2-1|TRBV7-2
ASSLALAGGSYNEQF
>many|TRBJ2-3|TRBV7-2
ASPQGGFSTDTQY
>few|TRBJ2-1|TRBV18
ASSPTTGTAYNEQF
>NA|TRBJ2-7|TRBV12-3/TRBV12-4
ASSIRKGRSTGGGPYEQY
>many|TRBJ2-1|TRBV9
ASSAGRGRLYNEQF
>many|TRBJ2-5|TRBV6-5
ASTSSGSETQY
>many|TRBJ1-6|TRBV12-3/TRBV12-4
ASRTAPGGNSPLH
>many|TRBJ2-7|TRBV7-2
ASSTRDSRVPYEQY
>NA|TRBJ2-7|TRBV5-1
ASSRISTPTYEQY
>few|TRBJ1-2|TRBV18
ASSPRETGPNYGYT
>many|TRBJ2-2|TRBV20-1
SAIGPLRDTGELF
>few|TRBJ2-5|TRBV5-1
ASSLGGRPGETQY
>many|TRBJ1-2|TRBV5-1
ASSSPGQARYT
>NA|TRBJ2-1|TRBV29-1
SASGQVFNEQF
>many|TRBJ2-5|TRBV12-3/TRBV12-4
ASSLRQGKRETQY
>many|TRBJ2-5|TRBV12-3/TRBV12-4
ASSVRGTIETQY
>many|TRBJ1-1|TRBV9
ASSSPGRNTEAF
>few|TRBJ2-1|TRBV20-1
SARDLRGGASYNEQF
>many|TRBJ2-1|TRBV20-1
SARMAEGEGRHNEQF
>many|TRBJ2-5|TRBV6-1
ASSETGLETQY
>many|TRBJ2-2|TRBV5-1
ASSLGQGGTGELF